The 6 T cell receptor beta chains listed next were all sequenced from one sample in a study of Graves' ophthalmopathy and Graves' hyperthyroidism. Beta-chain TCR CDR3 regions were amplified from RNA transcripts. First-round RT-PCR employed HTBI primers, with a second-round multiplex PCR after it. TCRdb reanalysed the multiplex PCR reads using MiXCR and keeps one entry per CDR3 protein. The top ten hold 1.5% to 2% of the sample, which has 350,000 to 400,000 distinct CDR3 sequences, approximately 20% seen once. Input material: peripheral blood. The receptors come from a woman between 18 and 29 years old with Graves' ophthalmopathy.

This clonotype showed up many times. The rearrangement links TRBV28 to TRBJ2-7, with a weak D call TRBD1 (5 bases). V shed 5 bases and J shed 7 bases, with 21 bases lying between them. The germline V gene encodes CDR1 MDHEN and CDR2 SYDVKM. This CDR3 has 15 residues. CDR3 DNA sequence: TGTGCCAGCAGTCCCTCCAAGCAGGGCGCTAGGGAGCAGTACTTC. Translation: CASSPSKQGAREQYF.

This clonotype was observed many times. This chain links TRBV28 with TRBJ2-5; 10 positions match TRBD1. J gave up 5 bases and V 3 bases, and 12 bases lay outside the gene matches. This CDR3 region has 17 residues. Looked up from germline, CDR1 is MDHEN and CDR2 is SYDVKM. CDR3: CASSFRRTGQGRETQYF. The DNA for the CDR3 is TGTGCCAGCAGTTTTCGCCGAACGGGACAGGGGAGGGAGACCCAGTACTTC.

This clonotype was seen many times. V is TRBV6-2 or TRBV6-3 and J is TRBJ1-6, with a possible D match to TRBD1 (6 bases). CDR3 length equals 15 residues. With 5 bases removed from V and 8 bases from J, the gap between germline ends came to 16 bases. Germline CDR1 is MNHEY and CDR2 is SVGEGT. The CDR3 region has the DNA TGTGCCAGCAGTAGGAGCCGAGGGGGGTATTCACCCCTCCACTTT. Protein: CASSRSRGGYSPLHF.

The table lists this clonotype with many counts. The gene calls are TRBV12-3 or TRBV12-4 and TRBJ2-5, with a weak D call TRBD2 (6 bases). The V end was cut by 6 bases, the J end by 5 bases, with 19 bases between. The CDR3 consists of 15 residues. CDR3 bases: TGTGCCAGCAGAAGTGGCCCTGGGAGGACGGAGACCCAGTACTTC. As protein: CASRSGPGRTETQYF.

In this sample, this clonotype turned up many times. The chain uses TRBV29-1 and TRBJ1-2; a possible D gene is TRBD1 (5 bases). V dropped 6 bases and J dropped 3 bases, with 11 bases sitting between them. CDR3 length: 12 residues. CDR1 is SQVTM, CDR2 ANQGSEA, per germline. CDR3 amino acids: CSVPLGDYGYTF. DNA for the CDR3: TGCAGCGTCCCCCTGGGGGACTATGGCTACACCTTC.

DNA for the CDR3: TGTGCCAGCAGGAAGACTACAGGGGAAGGTTACGAGCAGTACTTC. Its translation is CASRKTTGEGYEQYF. The chain combines TRBV25-1 with TRBJ2-7; 7 bases fit TRBD1. This CDR3 comprises 15 residues. Trimming took 6 bases from V and 4 from J; bases not matched to a gene: 12. Germline V CDR1 and CDR2: MGHDK, SYGVNS.